This T cell receptor beta chain emerged from a study of shared clonotypes between healthy human individuals. General observations from the study: The diversity represented, both genetic and in exposure history, was limited by few donors.

The CDR3 length is 17 residues. The V gene's germline CDR1 is SGHAT and CDR2 FQNNGV. The V gene end was trimmed by 1 base and the J gene end by 0 bases; junction bases not matched to a gene: 3. Details on this clone: Its antigen is unidentified.

Sequenced by immunoSEQ multiplex PCR; TCRdb stores in-frame clones only, minus some. This sample has about 2.3 million clones, with just under 95% found just once. Division of CD4+ cells produced a CD45RA+ naive subset and a CD45RA-negative memory subset. Sample: naive CD4+ T cells from PBMCs. Subset described: CD45RA+ positively selected. The clonotype originates from a man younger than 30 in good health. Some clones in this sample may be carry-over from other donors' samples. V usage is TRBV11-2 and J usage is TRBJ2-3, with 11 positions matching TRBD2. The CDR3 region has the DNA TGTGCCAGCAGCTTAGTGGCTAGCGGGAGGAGCACAGATACGCAGTATTTT. Its translation: CASSLVASGRSTDTQYF.